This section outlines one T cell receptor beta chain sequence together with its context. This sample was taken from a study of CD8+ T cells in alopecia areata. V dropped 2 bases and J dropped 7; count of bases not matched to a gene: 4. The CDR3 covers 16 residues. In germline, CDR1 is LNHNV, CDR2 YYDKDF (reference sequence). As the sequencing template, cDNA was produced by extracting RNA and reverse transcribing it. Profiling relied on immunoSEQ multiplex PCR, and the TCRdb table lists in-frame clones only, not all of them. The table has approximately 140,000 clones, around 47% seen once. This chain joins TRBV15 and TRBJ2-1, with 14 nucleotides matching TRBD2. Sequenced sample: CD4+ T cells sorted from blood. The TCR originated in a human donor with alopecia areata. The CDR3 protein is CATSRWGLAGVNEQFF. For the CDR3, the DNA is TGTGCCACCAGCAGATGGGGACTAGCGGGAGTGAATGAGCAGTTCTTC.